This T cell receptor beta chain was identified during a study of blood T cell repertoires in COVID-19. Cohort 3 donors counted as recovered after two negative PCRs, clearance, or resolved symptoms. Germline CDR1 is LNHDA and CDR2 is SQIVND (reference sequence). V gave up 4 bases and J gave up 1 base; unmatched junction bases: 6. CDR3 length: 15 residues. Repertoires were generated with immunoSEQ multiplex PCR, while TCRdb's copy carries only in-frame clones and drops some. The sample shows 260,000 or so clones, approximately 81% of them seen only once. Input material: PBMCs or T cells enriched from blood (not recorded which). The genes are TRBV19 and TRBJ1-1; TRBD1 matches at 7 bases. The clonotype was recovered from a woman aged 45 to 65 who had recovered from COVID-19. CDR3 region: CASSKRQGGNTEAFF. In DNA, the CDR3 is TGTGCCAGTAGTAAGCGACAGGGCGGGAACACTGAAGCTTTCTTT.